These T cell receptor beta chains were read from a single sample in a study of blood T cell repertoires in COVID-19. Some clones are missing from TCRdb's copy, which holds only in-frame ones; the method was immunoSEQ multiplex PCR. Of about 480,000 clones listed, approximately 88% are singletons. Sequenced: peripheral blood. These receptors all stem from a woman between 50 and 59 years old with COVID-19, enrolled during active disease. Both conserved end residues are part of each CDR3. Each record gives: clone size, J gene, V gene, D gene, CDR3 protein, CDR3 DNA. The D gene is left open where the match is weak. Expanded clones are given a class, and other clones once, few, many or no size at all.

size: -; J: TRBJ1-1; V: TRBV14; D: -; CDR3: CASSQNINTEAFF; DNA: TGTGCCAGCAGCCAAAATATAAACACTGAAGCTTTCTTT
size: once; J: TRBJ1-3; V: TRBV19; D: -; CDR3: CASIGGGGNTIYF; DNA: TGTGCCAGTATTGGGGGAGGAGGAAACACCATATATTTT
size: -; J: TRBJ2-5; V: TRBV4-2; D: -; CDR3: CASSPPRGQETQYF; DNA: TGTGCCAGCAGCCCGCCCCGGGGCCAAGAGACCCAGTACTTC
size: -; J: TRBJ2-1; V: TRBV7-3; D: -; CDR3: CASSPPGGSSYNEQFF; DNA: TGTGCCAGCAGCCCCCCCGGGGGAAGCTCCTACAATGAGCAGTTCTTC
size: -; J: TRBJ2-5; V: TRBV7-9; D: -; CDR3: CASSLGAQSLRETQYF; DNA: TGTGCCAGCAGCTTAGGGGCTCAATCGCTAAGGGAGACCCAGTACTTC
size: -; J: TRBJ1-4; V: TRBV19; D: -; CDR3: CASPEQDFATNEKLFF; DNA: TGTGCCAGTCCCGAACAGGATTTTGCAACTAATGAAAAACTGTTTTTT
size: -; J: TRBJ2-7; V: TRBV15; D: TRBD1; CDR3: CATSNLQGAYEQYF; DNA: TGTGCCACCAGCAACCTACAGGGGGCCTACGAGCAGTACTTC
size: -; J: TRBJ2-1; V: TRBV28; D: -; CDR3: CASSPVGTRRNEQFF; DNA: TGTGCCAGCAGCCCGGTGGGGACTCGGAGGAATGAGCAGTTCTTC
size: -; J: TRBJ1-2; V: TRBV29-1; D: -; CDR3: CSVEEQAALEGYTF; DNA: TGCAGCGTTGAAGAACAGGCCGCCCTGGAGGGCTACACCTTC
size: -; J: TRBJ2-1; V: TRBV18; D: TRBD2; CDR3: CASSDGVAGAYNEQFF; DNA: TGTGCCAGCTCTGACGGAGTAGCGGGGGCCTACAATGAGCAGTTCTTC
size: -; J: TRBJ1-5; V: TRBV19; D: -; CDR3: CASESSTGQPQHF; DNA: TGTGCCAGTGAATCATCGACGGGTCAGCCCCAGCATTTT
size: -; J: TRBJ2-5; V: TRBV7-2; D: -; CDR3: CASSLGLQETQYF; DNA: TGTGCCAGCAGCTTAGGGCTCCAAGAGACCCAGTACTTC
size: -; J: TRBJ1-1; V: TRBV5-6; D: TRBD1; CDR3: CASSRGPRQGSGTEAFF; DNA: TGTGCCAGCAGCCGCGGCCCACGACAGGGGTCGGGCACTGAAGCTTTCTTT
size: -; J: TRBJ2-7; V: TRBV4-2; D: -; CDR3: CASSRLGYEQYF; DNA: TGTGCCAGCAGCCGACTGGGCTACGAGCAGTACTTC
size: once; J: TRBJ1-5; V: TRBV2; D: -; CDR3: CASSARTGSSQPQHF; DNA: TGTGCCAGCAGTGCCAGAACAGGCAGCAGTCAGCCCCAGCATTTT
size: -; J: TRBJ1-5; V: TRBV3-1/TRBV3-2; D: -; CDR3: CASSHGFSNQPQHF; DNA: TGTGCCAGCAGCCACGGGTTTAGCAATCAGCCCCAGCATTTT
size: -; J: TRBJ2-1; V: TRBV6-1; D: -; CDR3: CASSDRVPYNEQFF; DNA: TGTGCCAGCAGTGACAGGGTCCCCTACAATGAGCAGTTCTTC
size: -; J: TRBJ2-1; V: TRBV3-1/TRBV3-2; D: -; CDR3: CASSRRQVNEQFF; DNA: TGTGCCAGCAGCCGCCGACAGGTCAATGAGCAGTTCTTC
size: few; J: TRBJ1-2; V: TRBV5-4; D: -; CDR3: CASSSQVGGTRGYTF; DNA: TGTGCCAGCAGCTCCCAGGTGGGGGGGACTCGAGGCTACACCTTC
size: once; J: TRBJ2-7; V: TRBV5-5; D: -; CDR3: CASSLDLASSYEQYF; DNA: TGTGCCAGCAGCTTGGATTTGGCCAGTTCCTACGAGCAGTACTTC
size: -; J: TRBJ2-7; V: TRBV5-1; D: TRBD2; CDR3: CASSLFAGVSEQYF; DNA: TGCGCCAGCAGCTTGTTTGCGGGGGTGAGCGAGCAGTACTTC
size: -; J: TRBJ2-1; V: TRBV19; D: -; CDR3: CASSLELLGLLNEQFF; DNA: TGTGCCAGTAGTCTTGAGTTACTGGGACTCCTAAATGAGCAGTTCTTC
size: -; J: TRBJ2-2; V: TRBV5-4; D: -; CDR3: CASSRDSRGTGELFF; DNA: TGTGCCAGCAGTAGGGACTCCCGAGGAACCGGGGAGCTGTTTTTT
size: -; J: TRBJ2-2; V: TRBV29-1; D: -; CDR3: CSVGVLSGVNTGELFF; DNA: TGCAGCGTGGGGGTGCTATCGGGGGTTAACACCGGGGAGCTGTTTTTT
size: -; J: TRBJ2-1; V: TRBV2; D: TRBD1; CDR3: CASSSAGGMYNEQFF; DNA: TGTGCCAGCAGTTCCGCAGGGGGCATGTACAATGAGCAGTTCTTC
size: -; J: TRBJ2-7; V: TRBV27; D: TRBD1; CDR3: CASSPQGAGEQYF; DNA: TGTGCCAGCAGTCCTCAGGGGGCCGGGGAGCAGTACTTC
size: -; J: TRBJ2-7; V: TRBV6-5; D: TRBD2; CDR3: CASSRSGGAMYEQYF; DNA: TGTGCCAGCAGCCGTAGCGGGGGGGCAATGTACGAGCAGTACTTC
size: -; J: TRBJ1-2; V: TRBV24-1; D: -; CDR3: CATSDGRAVVDYTF; DNA: TGTGCCACCAGTGATGGGAGGGCCGTCGTAGACTACACCTTC
size: -; J: TRBJ1-5; V: TRBV19; D: TRBD1; CDR3: CASSIEGGAGNQPQHF; DNA: TGTGCCAGTAGTATAGAAGGGGGCGCGGGCAATCAGCCCCAGCATTTT
size: -; J: TRBJ1-1; V: TRBV6-1; D: -; CDR3: CASCDSEAFF; DNA: TGTGCCAGCTGTGACAGTGAAGCTTTCTTT
size: -; J: TRBJ1-6; V: TRBV11-1; D: -; CDR3: CASSPGGVYSPLHF; DNA: TGTGCCAGCAGCCCCGGCGGGGTTTATTCACCCCTCCACTTT
size: -; J: TRBJ2-7; V: TRBV10-3; D: TRBD1; CDR3: CAIRPRDRGSYEQYF; DNA: TGTGCCATCAGGCCCCGGGACAGGGGATCCTACGAGCAGTACTTC
size: -; J: TRBJ2-7; V: TRBV5-1; D: -; CDR3: CASSLGQRYEQYF; DNA: TGCGCCAGCAGCTTGGGACAGAGGTACGAGCAGTACTTC
size: few; J: TRBJ2-7; V: TRBV6-2/TRBV6-3; D: -; CDR3: CASSSFPKGFYEQYF; DNA: TGTGCCAGCAGTTCCTTCCCAAAGGGGTTCTACGAGCAGTACTTC
size: -; J: TRBJ1-6; V: TRBV10-3; D: TRBD1; CDR3: CAISERQGDSPLHF; DNA: TGTGCCATCAGTGAAAGACAGGGAGATTCACCCCTCCACTTT
size: -; J: TRBJ1-1; V: TRBV5-1; D: TRBD1; CDR3: CASSWDRGEAFF; DNA: TGCGCCAGCAGCTGGGACAGGGGGGAAGCTTTCTTT
size: -; J: TRBJ1-2; V: TRBV28; D: -; CDR3: CASSFFDRTAGEGYGYTF; DNA: TGTGCCAGCAGTTTTTTCGATAGGACGGCCGGGGAGGGCTATGGCTACACCTTC
size: -; J: TRBJ2-7; V: TRBV5-1; D: TRBD2; CDR3: CASSLAASGGYEQYF; DNA: TGCGCCAGCAGCTTGGCCGCTAGCGGGGGCTACGAGCAGTACTTC
size: -; J: TRBJ1-1; V: TRBV4-2; D: -; CDR3: CASSLGDTTNTEAFF; DNA: TGTGCCAGCTCTCTAGGGGACACCACGAACACTGAAGCTTTCTTT
size: once; J: TRBJ2-2; V: TRBV7-2; D: TRBD2; CDR3: CASSLRGLGLAPNTGELFF; DNA: TGTGCCAGCAGCTTACGGGGTCTGGGACTAGCTCCGAACACCGGGGAGCTGTTTTTT
size: -; J: TRBJ1-1; V: TRBV7-9; D: TRBD1; CDR3: CASSLGQVEAEAFF; DNA: TGTGCCAGCAGCTTGGGACAGGTGGAGGCTGAAGCTTTCTTT
size: -; J: TRBJ2-2; V: TRBV5-1; D: -; CDR3: CASSLLGRANTGELFF; DNA: TGCGCCAGCAGCCTCCTCGGGAGAGCGAACACCGGGGAGCTGTTTTTT
size: -; J: TRBJ1-1; V: TRBV6-5; D: TRBD1; CDR3: CASPKGTGGHTEAFF; DNA: TGTGCCAGCCCGAAGGGGACAGGGGGGCACACTGAAGCTTTCTTT
size: -; J: TRBJ1-1; V: TRBV25-1; D: -; CDR3: CASSTLLGGIAFF; DNA: TGTGCCAGCAGTACGCTCCTAGGAGGAATAGCTTTCTTT
size: -; J: TRBJ1-2; V: TRBV24-1; D: TRBD1; CDR3: CATSDSTDRGHNGYTF; DNA: TGTGCCACCAGTGATTCTACGGACAGGGGGCATAATGGCTACACCTTC
size: -; J: TRBJ1-1; V: TRBV3-1/TRBV3-2; D: -; CDR3: CASSQERGFTEAFF; DNA: TGTGCCAGCAGCCAAGAAAGGGGATTCACTGAAGCTTTCTTT
size: -; J: TRBJ1-1; V: TRBV28; D: TRBD1; CDR3: CASSLLSLGQAEAFF; DNA: TGTGCCAGCAGTTTACTATCCCTAGGACAGGCGGAAGCTTTCTTT
size: -; J: TRBJ2-1; V: TRBV10-3; D: TRBD1; CDR3: CAISELGQGYNEQFF; DNA: TGTGCCATCAGTGAGTTGGGACAGGGCTACAATGAGCAGTTCTTC
size: -; J: TRBJ2-5; V: TRBV7-9; D: -; CDR3: CASSLEVSSEGQETQYF; DNA: TGTGCCAGCAGCTTAGAGGTTTCATCGGAGGGGCAAGAGACCCAGTACTTC
size: -; J: TRBJ1-6; V: TRBV6-5; D: -; CDR3: CASSYADSLNSPLHF; DNA: TGTGCCAGCAGTTACGCCGACAGTCTAAATTCACCCCTCCACTTT
size: -; J: TRBJ1-1; V: TRBV29-1; D: -; CDR3: CSVGGGVNTEAFF; DNA: TGCAGCGTTGGAGGCGGGGTGAACACTGAAGCTTTCTTT